This T cell receptor (beta chain) comes out of a study of graft-versus-host responses after intestinal transplantation. As for the study in general: All recipients got anti-thymocyte globulin induction, then tacrolimus and steroids for around three years.

Some clones are missing from TCRdb's copy, which holds only in-frame ones; the method was immunoSEQ multiplex PCR. The repertoire holds about 120,000 clones, with about nine tenths as singletons. On this clone: Its antigen is unknown.

Source: unstimulated CD4+ T cells sorted from spleen or lymph node cells, taken before intestinal transplant. The source of this sequence is a human donor who received an intestinal transplant.

The DNA of the CDR3 is TGTGCCAGCAGTCCACAGGACAGGGCAGTGTCACCCCTCCACTTT. Its translation: CASSPQDRAVSPLHF. V is TRBV28 and J is TRBJ1-6, with 8 bases aligning to TRBD1. Germline V gene lookup returns CDR1 MDHEN and CDR2 SYDVKM. V shed 5 bases, J shed 10 bases, and the junction held 10 bases outside the gene matches. The CDR3 is made up of 15 amino acids. Based on the CDR3 plus reference TRBV28 and TRBJ1-6, the full variable domain is DVKVTQSSRYLVKRTGEKVFLECVQDMDHENMFWYRQDPGLGLRLIYFSYDVKMKEKGDIPEGYSVSREKKERFSLILESASTNQTSMYLCASSPQDRAVSPLHFGNGTRLTVT.